This TCR beta chain was observed in a study of cytomegalovirus exposure and HLA in healthy donors. Study observations and caveats: Presence/absence analyses assumed roughly uniform sequencing depth across donors. There were several of the most significant clusters that appeared linked to common viral pathogens in a later analysis. CMV serostatus alone was available as immune exposure information. Generally TCR sequences proved uncommon, though certain public TCRs appeared in numerous donors.

The study ran its PCR with 60 Vbeta and 13 Jbeta primers. Here immunoSEQ multiplex PCR was the method, and the copy in TCRdb shows in-frame clones only, minus some. This sample has 200,000 or so clones, with roughly 90% found just once. With respect to this clone: What it recognizes is unknown.

CDR3 length: 13 amino acids. Trimming cost V 6 bases and J 4 bases, with 10 bases left between them. CDR1 MNHEY and CDR2 SVGAGI come from the germline V gene. This receptor was taken from a girl under three years old in good health and CMV-seronegative. The specimen was PBMCs. The V and J genes are TRBV6-5 and TRBJ1-5, with D possibly TRBD1 on 5 matching bases. CDR3 protein: CASRNPGNQPQHF. The CDR3, as DNA: TGTGCCAGCAGGAACCCAGGGAATCAGCCCCAGCATTTT.